Listed below are T cell receptor beta chains from one sample, sequenced in a study of blood T cell repertoires in COVID-19. The method was immunoSEQ multiplex PCR; TCRdb's version includes in-frame clones alone and lacks a portion of them. The sample carries fewer than 500,000 clones, approximately 89% recorded once. The source material was PBMCs or T cells enriched from blood (not recorded which). These receptors all stem from a man between 25 and 39 years old who had recovered from COVID-19. Both conserved end residues are part of each CDR3. A D gene is named only where the DNA matches it firmly. Where a row states a size, it is once, few, many or the class of an expanded clone; other rows omit it.

v_call	j_call	d_call	clone_size	cdr3_aa	cdr3_nt
TRBV11-3	TRBJ2-1	-	-	CASSLDSGEQFF	TGTGCCAGCAGCTTAGATTCGGGAGAGCAGTTCTTC
TRBV6-1	TRBJ1-2	-	-	CASSDRGKANYGYTF	TGTGCCAGCAGTGACCGCGGGAAAGCTAACTATGGCTACACCTTC
TRBV30	TRBJ1-1	-	-	CAWSAGRAYFNTEAFF	TGTGCCTGGAGTGCTGGCAGGGCCTACTTTAACACTGAAGCTTTCTTT
TRBV3-1/TRBV3-2	TRBJ1-2	TRBD1	-	CASSQVLTGAGYTF	TGTGCCAGCAGCCAAGTACTAACAGGGGCCGGCTACACCTTC
TRBV3-1/TRBV3-2	TRBJ1-3	-	-	CASSSGGGGAGNTIYF	TGTGCCAGCAGTTCGGGGGGAGGGGGAGCCGGAAACACCATATATTTT
TRBV9	TRBJ1-6	-	-	CASSASGDAHSPLHF	TGTGCCAGCAGCGCATCAGGTGACGCTCATTCACCCCTCCACTTT
TRBV10-3	TRBJ2-2	TRBD1	-	CAISLTGQGEITGELFF	TGTGCCATCAGCCTAACCGGACAGGGGGAGATCACCGGGGAGCTGTTTTTT
TRBV7-9	TRBJ2-7	-	-	CASSLSSQTLYEQYF	TGTGCCAGCAGCTTAAGTAGTCAGACTCTGTACGAGCAGTACTTC
TRBV5-1	TRBJ2-3	-	-	CASSPNTDTQYF	TGCGCCAGCAGCCCTAACACAGATACGCAGTATTTT
TRBV25-1	TRBJ1-4	-	-	CASSEPGTIESKLFF	TGTGCCAGCAGTGAACCCGGGACAATCGAATCAAAACTGTTTTTT
TRBV6-4	TRBJ1-2	TRBD1	-	CASREQGGGSEGYTF	TGTGCCAGCAGGGAACAAGGGGGCGGGTCGGAAGGCTACACCTTC
TRBV2	TRBJ1-5	-	-	CARGGSQGLGNQPQHF	TGTGCCAGAGGAGGTTCACAGGGACTAGGCAATCAGCCCCAGCATTTT
TRBV18	TRBJ1-1	TRBD1	-	CASSPDRGRTEAFF	TGTGCCAGCTCGCCGGACAGGGGACGCACTGAAGCTTTCTTT
TRBV3-1/TRBV3-2	TRBJ1-2	-	-	CASSQLRAGELKGYTF	TGTGCCAGCAGCCAACTAAGGGCCGGGGAGTTAAAGGGCTACACCTTC
TRBV6-5	TRBJ1-1	TRBD1	-	CASSGQGVTEAFF	TGTGCCAGCTCGGGACAGGGAGTAACTGAAGCTTTCTTT
TRBV15	TRBJ1-2	-	-	CATSRDLQANYGYTF	TGTGCCACCAGCAGAGATTTACAGGCGAACTATGGCTACACCTTC
TRBV4-3	TRBJ1-3	-	-	CASSRKGQTNGGNTIYF	TGCGCCAGCAGCCGGAAAGGACAGACCAATGGAGGAAACACCATATATTTT
TRBV6-5	TRBJ1-4	-	-	CATGNSQKLFF	TGTGCCACCGGAAACAGCCAGAAACTGTTTTTT
TRBV7-2	TRBJ1-4	-	once	CASSFSADTYEKLFF	TGTGCCAGCAGCTTTAGCGCCGACACTTATGAAAAACTGTTTTTT
TRBV30	TRBJ1-2	-	once	CAWSQGGSGYTF	TGTGCCTGGAGTCAAGGGGGTAGCGGCTACACCTTC
TRBV7-9	TRBJ1-1	TRBD1	-	CASSLEGQMNTEAFF	TGTGCCAGCAGCTTAGAGGGACAGATGAACACTGAAGCTTTCTTT
TRBV27	TRBJ1-6	TRBD1	-	CASSLSGQGFHNSPLHF	TGTGCCAGCAGTTTATCGGGACAGGGCTTCCATAATTCACCCCTCCACTTT
TRBV10-3	TRBJ2-1	-	-	CAISESGAPSSYNEQFF	TGTGCCATCAGTGAGTCTGGGGCCCCCAGCTCCTACAATGAGCAGTTCTTC
TRBV9	TRBJ2-5	-	-	CASSRRGSNDETQYF	TGTGCCAGCAGCCGTAGGGGATCTAATGACGAGACCCAGTACTTC
TRBV29-1	TRBJ2-7	-	few	CSVESPNSDYEQYF	TGCAGCGTTGAATCCCCAAACTCTGATTACGAGCAGTACTTC
TRBV4-1	TRBJ1-1	TRBD1	few	CASSQAPGQGVTEAFF	TGCGCCAGCAGCCAAGCGCCGGGACAGGGAGTCACTGAAGCTTTCTTT
TRBV4-1	TRBJ2-7	-	few	CASSQVTGRKGSEQYF	TGCGCCAGCAGCCAGGTTACCGGGAGAAAAGGCTCCGAGCAGTACTTC
TRBV5-5	TRBJ2-3	-	-	CASLPLAGTDTQYF	TGTGCCAGCCTCCCCCTGGCGGGGACAGATACGCAGTATTTT
TRBV28	TRBJ1-5	-	-	CASSLFLGRGADSNQPQHF	TGTGCCAGCAGTTTGTTCTTGGGGCGCGGGGCCGATAGCAATCAGCCCCAGCATTTT
TRBV4-3	TRBJ1-2	-	few	CASSPESTANYGYTF	TGCGCCAGCAGCCCAGAGTCGACAGCTAACTATGGCTACACCTTC
TRBV10-3	TRBJ2-7	-	-	CATEQGDTTYEQYF	TGTGCCACAGAACAGGGTGACACTACCTACGAGCAGTACTTC
TRBV7-6	TRBJ2-2	TRBD2	once	CASSLYLAGETNTGELFF	TGTGCCAGCAGCTTATATCTAGCGGGGGAGACGAACACCGGGGAGCTGTTTTTT
TRBV2	TRBJ1-2	-	-	CASSEGGERRGYTF	TGTGCCAGCAGTGAGGGCGGGGAACGGCGTGGCTACACCTTC
TRBV6-1	TRBJ1-5	-	-	CASSVLGQPRGNQPQHF	TGTGCCAGCAGTGTTCTGGGTCAGCCTAGAGGCAATCAGCCCCAGCATTTT
TRBV20-1	TRBJ1-2	-	-	CSASGGGIGGYTF	TGCAGTGCTAGTGGAGGGGGAATCGGCGGCTACACCTTC
TRBV5-4	TRBJ1-2	TRBD1	-	CASSLDRGYYGYTF	TGTGCCAGCAGCTTGGACAGGGGGTACTATGGCTACACCTTC
TRBV29-1	TRBJ1-5	TRBD1	-	CSVRTGGNQPQHF	TGCAGCGTTAGGACAGGGGGCAATCAGCCCCAGCATTTT
TRBV15	TRBJ1-6	-	-	CATSLDSLGPLHF	TGTGCCACCAGCCTAGACAGTCTCGGTCCCCTCCACTTT
TRBV6-5	TRBJ1-2	-	-	CASSYDSSYGYTF	TGTGCCAGCAGTTATGATAGTTCTTATGGCTACACCTTC
TRBV6-5	TRBJ2-3	TRBD1	few	CASSYGQGAGTDTQYF	TGTGCCAGCAGTTACGGCCAGGGGGCCGGCACAGATACGCAGTATTTT
TRBV5-1	TRBJ1-2	-	-	CASSFSSGDYGYTF	TGCGCCAGCAGCTTCTCTTCAGGGGACTATGGCTACACCTTC
TRBV15	TRBJ1-5	TRBD1	-	CATSRETGGGNQPQHF	TGTGCCACCAGCAGAGAGACAGGGGGAGGCAATCAGCCCCAGCATTTT
TRBV19	TRBJ2-1	TRBD2	-	CASRTSGGAREQFF	TGTGCCAGTAGGACTAGCGGGGGGGCTAGAGAGCAGTTCTTC
TRBV5-1	TRBJ2-3	-	-	CASQDSRTDTQYF	TGCGCCAGCCAAGACTCCCGCACAGATACGCAGTATTTT
TRBV12-3/TRBV12-4	TRBJ2-7	-	-	CASSSLNSYEQYF	TGTGCCAGCAGTTCGTTAAATTCCTACGAGCAGTACTTC
TRBV9	TRBJ1-2	-	-	CASSVALRGTDAYTF	TGTGCCAGCAGCGTGGCCTTGAGGGGGACGGATGCCTACACCTTC
TRBV5-4	TRBJ1-1	-	-	CASSLSVTDEAFF	TGTGCCAGCAGCTTGTCTGTGACAGATGAAGCTTTCTTT
TRBV10-3	TRBJ2-2	-	-	CAISESGKSAGELFF	TGTGCCATCAGTGAATCCGGGAAAAGCGCCGGGGAGCTGTTTTTT
TRBV5-1	TRBJ1-2	-	-	CASSTSDSYYGYTF	TGCGCCAGCAGCACCTCTGACAGCTACTATGGCTACACCTTC
TRBV19	TRBJ1-4	-	-	CASSIRATNEKLFF	TGTGCCAGTAGTATCCGTGCAACTAATGAAAAACTGTTTTTT
TRBV10-3	TRBJ2-2	TRBD1	-	CAITTGGATGELFF	TGTGCCATCACGACAGGGGGGGCCACCGGGGAGCTGTTTTTT
TRBV28	TRBJ2-5	-	-	CASSLGTTASFQETQYF	TGTGCCAGCAGTTTAGGGACAACTGCTTCGTTCCAAGAGACCCAGTACTTC
TRBV19	TRBJ1-1	-	-	CASTTVGAAFF	TGTGCCAGTACCACCGTGGGAGCAGCTTTCTTT
TRBV11-3	TRBJ1-1	TRBD1	-	CASSIDREEAFF	TGTGCCAGCAGTATAGACAGGGAGGAAGCTTTCTTT
TRBV9	TRBJ2-5	TRBD1	-	CASSLGQQETQYF	TGTGCCAGCAGCTTGGGACAGCAAGAGACCCAGTACTTC
TRBV15	TRBJ2-5	-	-	CATSRGQERETQYF	TGTGCCACCAGCAGAGGTCAGGAGCGGGAGACCCAGTACTTC
TRBV2	TRBJ2-3	-	once	CASSDPRGRADTQYF	TGTGCCAGCAGTGACCCCCGAGGGCGTGCAGATACGCAGTATTTT
TRBV4-2	TRBJ2-7	TRBD2	-	CASSQNLPAGVSYEQYF	TGTGCCAGCAGCCAGAACCTCCCAGCGGGGGTCTCCTACGAGCAGTACTTC